Listed below are T cell receptor beta chains from one sample, sequenced in a study of T cells in Graves' hyperthyroidism and ophthalmopathy. TCRdb independently ran MiXCR on the multiplex PCR reads; one entry per CDR3 protein. The sample lists a few hundred thousand distinct CDR3 sequences; 15% to 18% were seen once. The sample comprised blood. The receptors stem from a woman aged 25 to 39 with Graves' hyperthyroidism. CDR3s include the opening cysteine and the closing phenylalanine or tryptophan. A D gene is named only where the DNA matches it firmly. A clone size is listed for some rows: how often the clone was seen (once, few, many), or a class if it is expanded.

v_call	j_call	d_call	clone_size	cdr3_aa	cdr3_nt
TRBV28	TRBJ2-7	NA	many	CASSLYGSYEQYF	TGTGCCAGCAGTTTATACGGGTCCTACGAGCAGTACTTC
TRBV2	TRBJ2-2	TRBD2	many	CASTVRDDTGLAGENTGELFF	TGTGCCAGCACAGTCCGGGATGACACTGGACTAGCGGGGGAGAACACCGGGGAGCTGTTTTTT
TRBV4-2	TRBJ1-4	NA	once	CASSQGAGGLSNEKLFF	TGTGCCAGCAGCCAAGGGGCCGGGGGTTTGAGTAATGAAAAACTGTTTTTT
TRBV6-2/TRBV6-3	TRBJ2-1	TRBD2	many	CASSYHSGTSGIYNEQFF	TGTGCCAGCAGTTACCACTCCGGGACTAGCGGGATCTACAATGAGCAGTTCTTC
TRBV27	TRBJ2-7	NA	few	CASSTTGPSYEQYF	TGTGCCAGCAGTACTACAGGGCCCTCCTACGAGCAGTACTTC
TRBV7-2	TRBJ2-2	NA	NA	CASSISTNTGELFF	TGTGCCAGCAGCATCTCAACGAACACCGGGGAGCTGTTTTTT
TRBV29-1	TRBJ2-3	NA	NA	CSVDIRAQFNTRDTQYF	TGCAGCGTTGACATTAGGGCACAGTTCAACACTAGGGATACGCAGTATTTT
TRBV7-2	TRBJ2-7	TRBD2	once	CASSLGKTSGYEQYF	TGTGCCAGCAGCTTAGGCAAGACTAGCGGGTACGAGCAGTACTTC
TRBV20-1	TRBJ1-5	NA	NA	CSARDLGGNQPQHF	TGCAGTGCTAGAGATTTAGGGGGGAATCAGCCCCAGCATTTT
TRBV7-2	TRBJ2-4	NA	NA	CASSLRPPPRDPKNIQYF	TGTGCCAGCAGCCTCCGCCCCCCCCCCAGGGACCCTAAAAACATTCAGTACTTC